The 3 T cell receptor beta chains presented below share a single source sample, sequenced in a study of blood T cell repertoires in COVID-19. Libraries were prepared by immunoSEQ multiplex PCR; TCRdb keeps only in-frame clonotypes and omits some of them. The sample has 150,000 to 200,000 clones, about 87% seen once. Sequenced material: peripheral blood. Receptors were obtained from a woman aged 70-85 years with COVID-19, enrolled during active disease.

A single count supports this clone. The chain joins TRBV13 to TRBJ2-3; 10 nucleotides match TRBD2. The junction had 0 bases not matched to a gene; V was cut back by 0 bases and J by 3 bases. Germline CDR1 and CDR2: PRHDT and FYEKMQ (reference sequence). The CDR3 contains 15 residues. CDR3 coding DNA: TGTGCCAGCAGCTTAGGGACTAGCGGGACAGATACGCAGTATTTT. It translates to CASSLGTSGTDTQYF.

This clone was recorded once. V and J are TRBV16 and TRBJ1-1; 10 positions match TRBD1. The germline CDR1 and CDR2 sequences are KGHSY and FQNENV. Trimming removed 2 bases from V and 5 bases from J; junction bases left unmatched: 17. The CDR3 covers 19 residues. The CDR3 is CASSQALEGRDRGLTEAFF. The CDR3 nucleotides are TGTGCCAGCAGCCAAGCATTGGAAGGCCGAGACAGGGGGCTAACTGAAGCTTTCTTT.

The chain recombines TRBV2 with TRBJ2-5, with D maybe TRBD2 (5 bases). The CDR3 loop spans 15 amino acids. Germline V gene data show CDR1 as SNHLY and CDR2 as FYNNEI. Trimming took off 5 bases at V and 1 base at J, with 14 bases between the two ends. The CDR3 nucleotides read TGTGCCAGCAGTCGAAATGTGGACTTCCAAGAGACCCAGTACTTC. This encodes CASSRNVDFQETQYF.